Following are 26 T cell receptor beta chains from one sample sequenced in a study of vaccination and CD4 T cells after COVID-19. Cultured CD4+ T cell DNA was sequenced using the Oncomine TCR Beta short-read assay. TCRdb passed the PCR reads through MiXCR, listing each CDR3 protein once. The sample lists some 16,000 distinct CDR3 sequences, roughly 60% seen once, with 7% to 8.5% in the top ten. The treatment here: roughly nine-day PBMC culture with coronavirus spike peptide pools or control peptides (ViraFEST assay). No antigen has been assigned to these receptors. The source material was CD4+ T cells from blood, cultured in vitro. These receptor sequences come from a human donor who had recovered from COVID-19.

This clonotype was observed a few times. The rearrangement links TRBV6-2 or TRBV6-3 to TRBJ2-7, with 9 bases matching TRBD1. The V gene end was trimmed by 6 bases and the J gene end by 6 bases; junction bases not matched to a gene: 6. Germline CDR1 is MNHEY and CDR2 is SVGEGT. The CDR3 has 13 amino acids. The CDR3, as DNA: TGTGCCAGCAGGCGGGACAGGGTTGTCGAGCAGTACTTC. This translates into CASRRDRVVEQYF.

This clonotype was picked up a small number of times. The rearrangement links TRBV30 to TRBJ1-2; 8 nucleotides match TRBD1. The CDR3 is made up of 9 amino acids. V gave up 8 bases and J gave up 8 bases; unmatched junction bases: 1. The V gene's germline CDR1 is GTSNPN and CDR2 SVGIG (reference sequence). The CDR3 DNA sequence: TGTGCCGGGGACAGGGGCTACACCTTC. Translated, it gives CAGDRGYTF.

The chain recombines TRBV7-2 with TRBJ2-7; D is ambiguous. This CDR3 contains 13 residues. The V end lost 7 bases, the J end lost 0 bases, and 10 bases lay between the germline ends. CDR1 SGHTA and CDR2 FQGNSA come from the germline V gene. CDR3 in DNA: TGTGCCAGCAAGGTCGGGCGCTCCTACGAGCAGTACTTC. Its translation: CASKVGRSYEQYF.

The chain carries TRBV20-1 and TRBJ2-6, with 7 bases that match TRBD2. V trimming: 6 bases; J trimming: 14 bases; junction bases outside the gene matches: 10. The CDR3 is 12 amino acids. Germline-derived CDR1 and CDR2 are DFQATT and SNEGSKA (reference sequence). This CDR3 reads CSARTSGGILTF. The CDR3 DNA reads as TGCAGTGCGAGGACTAGTGGGGGAATCCTGACTTTC.

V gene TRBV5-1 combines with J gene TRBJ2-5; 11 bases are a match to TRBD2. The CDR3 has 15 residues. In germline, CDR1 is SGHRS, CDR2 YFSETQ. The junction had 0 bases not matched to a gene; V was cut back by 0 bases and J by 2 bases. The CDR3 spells CASSLGLAGQETQYF. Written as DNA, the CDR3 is TGCGCCAGCAGCTTGGGACTAGCGGGGCAAGAGACCCAGTACTTC.

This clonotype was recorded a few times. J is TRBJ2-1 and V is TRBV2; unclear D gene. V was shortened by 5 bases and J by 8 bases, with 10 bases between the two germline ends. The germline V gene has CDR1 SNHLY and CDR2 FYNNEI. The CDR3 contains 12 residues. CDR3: CASSLIRDEQFF. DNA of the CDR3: TGTGCCAGCAGTTTGATCCGAGATGAGCAGTTCTTC.

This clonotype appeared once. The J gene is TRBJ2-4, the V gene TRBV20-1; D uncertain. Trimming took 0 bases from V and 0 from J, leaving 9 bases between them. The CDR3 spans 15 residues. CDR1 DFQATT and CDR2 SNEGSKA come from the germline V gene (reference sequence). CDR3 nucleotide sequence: TGCAGTGCTAGAGATCAAACAGTAGCCAAAAACATTCAGTACTTC. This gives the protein CSARDQTVAKNIQYF.

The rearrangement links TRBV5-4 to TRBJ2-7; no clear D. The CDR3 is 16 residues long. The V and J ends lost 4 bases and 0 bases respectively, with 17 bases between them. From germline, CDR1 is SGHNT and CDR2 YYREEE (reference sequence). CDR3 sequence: CASSESAVVSSYEQYF. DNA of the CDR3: TGTGCCAGCAGCGAATCCGCAGTCGTCAGCTCCTACGAGCAGTACTTC.

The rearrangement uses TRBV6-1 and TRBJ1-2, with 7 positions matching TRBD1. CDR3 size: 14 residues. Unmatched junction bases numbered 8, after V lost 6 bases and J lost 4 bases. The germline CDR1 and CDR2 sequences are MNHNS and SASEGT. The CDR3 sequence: CASRRDSEGYGYTF. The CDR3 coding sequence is TGTGCCAGCAGGCGGGACAGTGAGGGCTATGGCTACACCTTC.

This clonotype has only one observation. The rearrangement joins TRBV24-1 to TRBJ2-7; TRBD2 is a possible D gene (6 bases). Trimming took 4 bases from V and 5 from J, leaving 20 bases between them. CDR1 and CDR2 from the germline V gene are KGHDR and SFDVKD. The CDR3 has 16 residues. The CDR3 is CATSEKRLDGKDEQYF. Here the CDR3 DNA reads TGTGCCACCAGTGAAAAACGACTAGATGGAAAGGACGAGCAGTACTTC.

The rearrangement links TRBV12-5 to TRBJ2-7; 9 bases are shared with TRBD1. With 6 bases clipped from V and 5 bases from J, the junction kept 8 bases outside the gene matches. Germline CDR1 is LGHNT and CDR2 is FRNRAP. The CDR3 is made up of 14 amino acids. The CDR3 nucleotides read TGTGCTAGTGGGGTCGGGGACAGGGACCACGAGCAGTACTTC. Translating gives CASGVGDRDHEQYF.

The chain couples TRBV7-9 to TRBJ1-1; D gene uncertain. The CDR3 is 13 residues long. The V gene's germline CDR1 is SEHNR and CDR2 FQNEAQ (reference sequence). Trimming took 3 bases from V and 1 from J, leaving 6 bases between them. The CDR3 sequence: CASSFVPNTEAFF. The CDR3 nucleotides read TGTGCCAGCAGCTTCGTCCCGAACACTGAAGCTTTCTTT. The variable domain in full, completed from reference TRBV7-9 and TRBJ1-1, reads DTGVSQNPRHKITKRGQNVTFRCDPISEHNRLYWYRQTLGQGPEFLTYFQNEAQLEKSRLLSDRFSAERPKGSFSTLEIQRTEQGDSAMYLCASSFVPNTEAFFGQGTRLTVV.

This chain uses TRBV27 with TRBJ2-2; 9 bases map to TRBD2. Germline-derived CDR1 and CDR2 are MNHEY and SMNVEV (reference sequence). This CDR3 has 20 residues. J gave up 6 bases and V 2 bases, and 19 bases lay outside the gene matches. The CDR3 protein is CASSLRRTDSGRPRPGELFF. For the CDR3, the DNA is TGTGCCAGCAGTTTACGTCGGACCGATAGCGGGAGACCGCGCCCCGGGGAGCTGTTTTTT.

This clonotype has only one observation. CDR3 sequence (DNA): TGTGCCAGCTCACCATACAACAACCCGGGACAGGGAAACACCATATATTTT. It codes for CASSPYNNPGQGNTIYF. The gene calls are TRBV18 and TRBJ1-3; 7 positions agree with TRBD1. The CDR3 covers 17 residues. Germline-derived CDR1 and CDR2 are KGHSH and LQKENI. V shed 2 bases, J shed 4 bases, and the junction held 11 bases outside the gene matches.

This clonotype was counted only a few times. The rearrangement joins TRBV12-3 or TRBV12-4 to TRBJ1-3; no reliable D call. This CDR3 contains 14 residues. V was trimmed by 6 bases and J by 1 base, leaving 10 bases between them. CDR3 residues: CASSGSGSGNTIYF. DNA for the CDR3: TGTGCCAGCAGCGGGAGCGGGTCTGGAAACACCATATATTTT.

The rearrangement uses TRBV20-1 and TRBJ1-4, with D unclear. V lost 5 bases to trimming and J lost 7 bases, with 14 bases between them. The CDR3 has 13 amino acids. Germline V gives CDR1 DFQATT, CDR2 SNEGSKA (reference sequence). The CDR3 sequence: CSAQEGFAEKLFF. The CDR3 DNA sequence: TGCAGTGCTCAGGAGGGCTTTGCTGAAAAACTGTTTTTT.

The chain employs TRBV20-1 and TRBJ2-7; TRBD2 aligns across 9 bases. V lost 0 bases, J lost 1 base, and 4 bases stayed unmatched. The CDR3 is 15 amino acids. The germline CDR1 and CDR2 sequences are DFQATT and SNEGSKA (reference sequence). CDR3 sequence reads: CSARDLSGSSYEQYF. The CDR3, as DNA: TGCAGTGCTAGAGACCTTAGCGGGAGTTCCTACGAGCAGTACTTC.

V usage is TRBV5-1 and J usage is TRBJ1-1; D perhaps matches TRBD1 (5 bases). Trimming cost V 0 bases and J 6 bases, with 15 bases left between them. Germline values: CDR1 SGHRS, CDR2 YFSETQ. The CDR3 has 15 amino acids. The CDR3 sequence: CASSLAGVQGAEAFF. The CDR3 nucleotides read TGCGCCAGCAGCTTGGCCGGGGTGCAGGGTGCTGAAGCTTTCTTT.

CDR3 sequence: CASSPGSGRTHEQYF. CDR3 DNA: TGCGCCAGCAGCCCCGGGAGCGGGAGGACCCACGAGCAGTACTTC. This chain connects TRBV5-1 to TRBJ2-7, with 9 bases matching TRBD2. The germline CDR1 and CDR2 sequences are SGHRS and YFSETQ. The CDR3 is 15 amino acids. Trimming removed 4 bases from V and 5 bases from J; junction bases left unmatched: 10.

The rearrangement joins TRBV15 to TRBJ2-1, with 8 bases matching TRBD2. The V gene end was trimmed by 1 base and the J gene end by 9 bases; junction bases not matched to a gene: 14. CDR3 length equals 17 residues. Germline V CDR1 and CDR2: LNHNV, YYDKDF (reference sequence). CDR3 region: CATSRALGAGVAAEQFF. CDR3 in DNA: TGTGCCACCAGCAGAGCCCTAGGAGCGGGAGTCGCCGCTGAGCAGTTCTTC.

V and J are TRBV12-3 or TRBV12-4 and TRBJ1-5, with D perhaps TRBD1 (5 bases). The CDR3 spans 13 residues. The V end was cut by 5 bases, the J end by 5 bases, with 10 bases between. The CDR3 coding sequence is TGTGCCAGCAGTAAGACAGAGTATCAGCCCCAGCATTTT. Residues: CASSKTEYQPQHF.

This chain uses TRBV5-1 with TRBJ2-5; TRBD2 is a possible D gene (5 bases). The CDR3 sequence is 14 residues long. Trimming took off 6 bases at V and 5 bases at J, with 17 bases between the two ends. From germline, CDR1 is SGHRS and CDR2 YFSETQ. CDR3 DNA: TGCGCCAGCACCTTAGGAGACTCGGGGGAGACCCAGTACTTC. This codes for CASTLGDSGETQYF.

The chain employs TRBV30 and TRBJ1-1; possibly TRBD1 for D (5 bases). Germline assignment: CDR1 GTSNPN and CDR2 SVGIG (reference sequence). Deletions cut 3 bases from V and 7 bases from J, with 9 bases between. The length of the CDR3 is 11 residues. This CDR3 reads CAWRSGGEAFF. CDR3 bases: TGTGCCTGGAGGTCTGGGGGTGAAGCTTTCTTT.

The CDR3 sequence is CSARGDVRGYEQYF. The DNA for the CDR3 is TGCAGTGCTAGAGGGGACGTTAGGGGATACGAGCAGTACTTC. V and J are TRBV20-1 and TRBJ2-7; D may match TRBD1 or TRBD2 (5 bases each). The CDR3 runs 14 residues. The germline gives CDR1 DFQATT, CDR2 SNEGSKA (reference sequence). V shed 1 base and J shed 4 bases, with 14 bases lying between them.

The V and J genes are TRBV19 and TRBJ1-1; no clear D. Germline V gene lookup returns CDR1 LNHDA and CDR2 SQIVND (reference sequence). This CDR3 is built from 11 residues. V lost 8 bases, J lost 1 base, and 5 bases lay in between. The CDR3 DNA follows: TGTGCCAGTGTTGAGAACACTGAAGCTTTCTTT. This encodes CASVENTEAFF.

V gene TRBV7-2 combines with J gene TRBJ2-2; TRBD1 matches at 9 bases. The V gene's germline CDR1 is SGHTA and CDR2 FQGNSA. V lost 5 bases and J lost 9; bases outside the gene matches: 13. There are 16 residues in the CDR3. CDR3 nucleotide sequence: TGTGCCAGCAGCGCGGGACAGGGCCTGAGTGAGTGGGAGCTGTTTTTT. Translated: CASSAGQGLSEWELFF. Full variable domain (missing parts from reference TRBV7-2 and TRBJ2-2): GAGVSQSPSNKVTEKGKDVELRCDPISGHTALYWYRQSLGQGLEFLIYFQGNSAPDKSGLPSDRFSAERTGGSVSTLTIQRTQQEDSAVYLCASSAGQGLSEWELFFGEGSRLTVL.